The TCR beta chain under discussion was sequenced for a study of T cell changes during pregnancy in multiple sclerosis (dated by TCRdb to the late 2010s). Broadly, across the study: The study looked at changes in the T cell repertoire across pregnancy in women with multiple sclerosis.

A remark on this clone: Its recognized antigen is unknown. Qualities for individual bases were not recorded, and no much larger clone is one base off.

The library was obtained by the immunoSEQ multiplex PCR assay. Imported from immuneACCESS, the table was reduced by TCRdb to in-frame sequences with V and J called. These copies leave out some clones; in studies compared against another copy, an unresolved V gene accounts for under half, and the cause of the remainder is not known. This sample gives about 38,000 clones in total; approximately 90% of them show up just once. Less than 9% of the sample is taken by the ten largest. The source material was CD8+ T cells from peripheral blood mononuclear cells, sampled in the third trimester of pregnancy. This TCR was recovered from a female donor with multiple sclerosis, enrolled in a pregnancy study.

The CDR3 corresponds to CASSFTSSYEQYF. The nucleotides are TGTGCCAGCAGCTTTACATCCTCCTACGAGCAGTACTTC. Here the chain combines TRBV11-3 and TRBJ2-7; the D gene remains uncertain. Trimming at the junction amounts to 3 bases on V and 0 bases on J, and the germline ends lie 6 bases apart. Per the germline V gene, SGHNT is the CDR1 and YENEEA is the CDR2. The CDR3 contains 13 residues, cysteine and phenylalanine counted. Only the CDR3 portion is preserved as DNA: 39 bases, with reading frame beginning at the first base.